This TCR beta chain was recovered during a study of blood T cell repertoires in COVID-19. Study context: T cells, B-cell-depleted T cells, or PBMCs supplied cDNA or gDNA.

Libraries were prepared by immunoSEQ multiplex PCR; TCRdb keeps only in-frame clonotypes and omits some of them. The repertoire includes around 140,000 clones, around 91% of them detected once, and around 15% sits in the top ten. Per the germline V gene, CDR1 is LGHDT and CDR2 is YNNKEL (reference sequence). Trimming took 1 base from V and 1 from J, leaving 10 bases between them. CDR3 size: 15 residues. The material sequenced was peripheral blood. The rearrangement joins TRBV3-1 (or the pseudogene TRBV3-2) to TRBJ2-5, with D possibly being TRBD2 (6 bases). This TCR derives from a man between 18 and 35 years old with COVID-19, enrolled during active disease. CDR3 nucleotides: TGTGCCAGCAGCCAAGCCTGGGACTTCCAAGAGACCCAGTACTTC. Translation: CASSQAWDFQETQYF.